This record covers a single T cell receptor (beta chain). This entry comes from a study of patients and donors after allogeneic stem cell transplantation. Germline lookup yields CDR1 KGHDR and CDR2 SFDVKD. This CDR3 region has 16 residues. The junction had 8 bases not matched to a gene; V was cut back by 7 bases and J by 1 base. TCRdb analysed the RT-PCR reads with MiXCR anew, one entry per CDR3 protein. Of 900,000 to 1,000,000 distinct CDR3 sequences listed, 15% to 20% are singletons. The source is a human donor who was either an allogeneic HSCT recipient or a stem cell or donor lymphocyte infusion donor (not recorded which). It is not recorded whose cells these are; they may come from a transplant donor. Input material: blood, either unsorted or a sorted T cell fraction (not recorded which). This rearrangement joins TRBV24-1 to TRBJ2-2, with 7 bases matching TRBD2. CDR3 residues: CATSYSGTQNTGELFF. The CDR3 nucleotides are TGTGCCACCAGCTACAGCGGGACTCAGAACACCGGGGAGCTGTTTTTT.